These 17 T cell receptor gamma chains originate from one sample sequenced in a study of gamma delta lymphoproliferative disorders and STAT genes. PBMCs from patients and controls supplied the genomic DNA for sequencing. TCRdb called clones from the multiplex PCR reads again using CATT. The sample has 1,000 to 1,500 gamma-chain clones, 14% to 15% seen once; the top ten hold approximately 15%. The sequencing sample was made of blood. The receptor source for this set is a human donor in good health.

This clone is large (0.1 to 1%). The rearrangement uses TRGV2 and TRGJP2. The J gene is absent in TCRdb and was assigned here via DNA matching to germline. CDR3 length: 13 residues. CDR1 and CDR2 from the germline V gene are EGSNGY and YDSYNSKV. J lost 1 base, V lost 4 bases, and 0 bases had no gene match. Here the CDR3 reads CATWDSSDWIKTF. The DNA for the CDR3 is TGTGCCACCTGGGATAGTAGTGATTGGATCAAGACGTTT.

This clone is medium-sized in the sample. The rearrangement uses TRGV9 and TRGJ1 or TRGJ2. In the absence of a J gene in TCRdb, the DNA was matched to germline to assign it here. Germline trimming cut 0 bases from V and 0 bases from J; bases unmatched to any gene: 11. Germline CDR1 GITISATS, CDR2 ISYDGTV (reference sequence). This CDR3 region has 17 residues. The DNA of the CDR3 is TGTGCCTTGTGGGAGGTGCCGGTAGGTTCGAATTATTATAAGAAACTCTTT. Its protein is CALWEVPVGSNYYKKLF.

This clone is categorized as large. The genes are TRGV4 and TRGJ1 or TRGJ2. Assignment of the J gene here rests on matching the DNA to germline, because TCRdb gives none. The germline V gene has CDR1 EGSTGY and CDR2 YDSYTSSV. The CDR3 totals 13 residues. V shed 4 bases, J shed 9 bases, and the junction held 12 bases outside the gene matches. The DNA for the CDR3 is TGTGCCACCTGGGACTCCACGACCCTTAAGAAACTCTTT. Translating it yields CATWDSTTLKKLF.

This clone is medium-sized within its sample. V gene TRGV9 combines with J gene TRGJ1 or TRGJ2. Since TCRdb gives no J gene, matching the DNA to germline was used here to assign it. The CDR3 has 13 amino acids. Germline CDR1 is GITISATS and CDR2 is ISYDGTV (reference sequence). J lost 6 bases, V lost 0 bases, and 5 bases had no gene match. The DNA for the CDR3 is TGTGCCTTGTGGGAGGTGCTTGGTTATAAGAAACTCTTT. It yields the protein CALWEVLGYKKLF.

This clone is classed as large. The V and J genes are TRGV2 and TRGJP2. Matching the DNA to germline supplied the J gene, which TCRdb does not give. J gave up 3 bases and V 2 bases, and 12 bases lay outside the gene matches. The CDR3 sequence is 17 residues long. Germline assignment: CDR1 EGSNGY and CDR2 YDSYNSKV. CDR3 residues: CATWDDDGIRSDWIKTF. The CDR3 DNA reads TGTGCCACCTGGGACGACGATGGAATACGTAGTGATTGGATCAAGACGTTT.

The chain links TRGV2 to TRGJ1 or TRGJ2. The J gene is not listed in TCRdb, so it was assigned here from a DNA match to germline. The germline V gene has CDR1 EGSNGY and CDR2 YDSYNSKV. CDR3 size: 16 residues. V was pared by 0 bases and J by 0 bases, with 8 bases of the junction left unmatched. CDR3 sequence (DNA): TGTGCCACCTGGGACGGGCTGGGAGCGAATTATTATAAGAAACTCTTT. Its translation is CATWDGLGANYYKKLF.

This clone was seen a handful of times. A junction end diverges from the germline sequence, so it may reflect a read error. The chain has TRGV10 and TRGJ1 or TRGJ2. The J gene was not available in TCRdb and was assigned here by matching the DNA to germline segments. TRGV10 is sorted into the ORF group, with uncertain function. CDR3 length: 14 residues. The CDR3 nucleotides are TGCGCGGGATTATCTGTTCTCTGTTATTATAAGAAACTCTTT. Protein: CAGLSVLCYYKKLF.

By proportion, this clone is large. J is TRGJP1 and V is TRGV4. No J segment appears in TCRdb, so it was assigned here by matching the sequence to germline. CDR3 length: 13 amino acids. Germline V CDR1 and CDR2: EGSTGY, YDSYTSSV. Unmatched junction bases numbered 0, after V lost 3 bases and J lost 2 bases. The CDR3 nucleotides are TGTGCCACCTGGGATACCACTGGTTGGTTCAAGATATTT. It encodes CATWDTTGWFKIF.

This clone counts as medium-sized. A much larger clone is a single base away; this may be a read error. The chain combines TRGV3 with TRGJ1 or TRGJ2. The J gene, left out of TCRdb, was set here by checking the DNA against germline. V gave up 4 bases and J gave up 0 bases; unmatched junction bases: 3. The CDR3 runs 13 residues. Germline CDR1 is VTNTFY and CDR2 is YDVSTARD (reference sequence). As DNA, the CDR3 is TGTGCCACCTGGGATGAGAATTATTATAAGAAACTCTTT. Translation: CATWDENYYKKLF.

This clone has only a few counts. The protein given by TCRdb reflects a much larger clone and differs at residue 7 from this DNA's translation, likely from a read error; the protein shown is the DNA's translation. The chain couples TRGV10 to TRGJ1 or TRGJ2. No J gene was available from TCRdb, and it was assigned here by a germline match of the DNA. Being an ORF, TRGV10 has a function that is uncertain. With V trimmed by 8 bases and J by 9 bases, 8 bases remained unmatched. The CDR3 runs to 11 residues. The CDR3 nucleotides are TGTGCTGCGTGGGGACCGTCTAAGAAACTCTTT. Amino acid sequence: CAAWGPSKKLF.

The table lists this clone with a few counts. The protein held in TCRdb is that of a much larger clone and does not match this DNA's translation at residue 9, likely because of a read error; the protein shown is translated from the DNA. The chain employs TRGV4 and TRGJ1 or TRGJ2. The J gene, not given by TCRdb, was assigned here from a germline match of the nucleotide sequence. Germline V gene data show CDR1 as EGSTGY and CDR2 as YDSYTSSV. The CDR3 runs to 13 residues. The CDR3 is CATWDGNYDKKLF. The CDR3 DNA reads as TGTGCCACCTGGGATGGGAATTATGATAAGAAACTCTTT.

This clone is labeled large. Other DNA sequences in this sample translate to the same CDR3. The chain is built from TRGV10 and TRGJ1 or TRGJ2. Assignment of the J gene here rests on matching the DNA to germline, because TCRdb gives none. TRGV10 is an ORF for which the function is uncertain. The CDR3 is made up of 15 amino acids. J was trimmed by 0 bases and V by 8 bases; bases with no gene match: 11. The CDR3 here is CAAWDYRPNYYKKLF. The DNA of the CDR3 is TGTGCTGCGTGGGATTACAGACCGAATTATTATAAGAAACTCTTT.

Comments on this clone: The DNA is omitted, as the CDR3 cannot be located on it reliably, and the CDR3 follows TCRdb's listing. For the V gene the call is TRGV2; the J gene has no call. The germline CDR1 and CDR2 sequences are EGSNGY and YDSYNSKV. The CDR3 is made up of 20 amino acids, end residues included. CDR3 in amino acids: CATWDGWVIIRNSLAVEQHF.

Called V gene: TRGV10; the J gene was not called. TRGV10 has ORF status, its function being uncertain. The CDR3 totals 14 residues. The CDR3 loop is CAAWEYTTGWVKIF. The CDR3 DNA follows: TGTGCTGCGTGGGAATATACCACTGGGTGGGTAAAGATATTT.

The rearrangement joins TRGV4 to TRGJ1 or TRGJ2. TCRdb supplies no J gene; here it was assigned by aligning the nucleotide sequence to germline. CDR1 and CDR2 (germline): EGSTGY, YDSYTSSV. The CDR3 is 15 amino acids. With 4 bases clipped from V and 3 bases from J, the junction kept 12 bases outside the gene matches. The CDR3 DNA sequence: TGTGCCACCTGGGACGGGGCCTCTAGTTATTATAAGAAACTCTTT. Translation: CATWDGASSYYKKLF.

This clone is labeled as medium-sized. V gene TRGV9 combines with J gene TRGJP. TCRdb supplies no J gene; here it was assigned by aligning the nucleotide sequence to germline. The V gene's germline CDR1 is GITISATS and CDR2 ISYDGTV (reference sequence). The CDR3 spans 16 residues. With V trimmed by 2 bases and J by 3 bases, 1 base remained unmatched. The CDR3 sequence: CALWEEQELGKKIKVF. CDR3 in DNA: TGTGCCTTGTGGGAGGAGCAAGAGTTGGGCAAAAAAATCAAGGTATTT.

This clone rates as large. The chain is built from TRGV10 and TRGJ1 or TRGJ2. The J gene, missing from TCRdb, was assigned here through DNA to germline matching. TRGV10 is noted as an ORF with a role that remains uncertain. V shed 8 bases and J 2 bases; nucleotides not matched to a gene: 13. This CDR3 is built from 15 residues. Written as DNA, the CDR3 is TGTGCTGCGTGGATCATCGGGAATTATTATTATAAGAAACTCTTT. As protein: CAAWIIGNYYYKKLF.